A single sample is the source of the 9 T cell receptor beta chains below, sequenced in a study of glioma-infiltrating T cells after dendritic cell vaccination. Method: immunoSEQ multiplex PCR; TCRdb's copy keeps in-frame clones and lacks some. This sample has some 90,000 clones, with approximately 75% found just once. Time point here: after dendritic cell vaccination, including at tumor progression/relapse. The material was blood, obtained after dendritic cell vaccination. The receptors originated from a human donor with glioblastoma.

This clone was recorded once. The chain recombines TRBV4-1 with TRBJ2-2, with TRBD1 matching over 8 bases. The V gene's germline CDR1 is MGHRA and CDR2 YSYEKL. CDR3 size: 15 residues. V was pared by 6 bases and J by 2 bases, with 5 bases of the junction left unmatched. The DNA for the CDR3 is TGCGCCAGCAGGCGAGGGACAGGCAACACCGGGGAGCTGTTTTTT. Amino acids: CASRRGTGNTGELFF.

The rearrangement joins TRBV19 to TRBJ2-2, with 8 positions matching TRBD1. The CDR3 runs 14 residues. The V gene end was trimmed by 5 bases and the J gene end by 4 bases; junction bases not matched to a gene: 3. CDR1 and CDR2 from the germline V gene are LNHDA and SQIVND (reference sequence). Here the CDR3 DNA reads TGTGCCAGTAGTGTACAGGGGGGCACCGGGGAGCTGTTTTTT. This encodes CASSVQGGTGELFF.

The chain joins TRBV19 to TRBJ2-3; TRBD2 aligns across 9 bases. Germline V gives CDR1 LNHDA, CDR2 SQIVND (reference sequence). The CDR3 totals 16 residues. Trimming at V came to 5 bases and at J to 3 bases, leaving 9 bases not matched to a gene. CDR3 nucleotide sequence: TGTGCCAGTAGTGTCCTAGCGGGAAGAATAACAGATACGCAGTATTTT. It encodes CASSVLAGRITDTQYF.

The gene calls are TRBV25-1 and TRBJ1-2, with D perhaps matching TRBD1 (6 bases). Germline values: CDR1 MGHDK, CDR2 SYGVNS. The CDR3 covers 13 residues. Trimming shortened V by 8 bases and J by 8 bases, and 18 bases separated the two germline ends. The CDR3 loop reads CASSLGGGAGYTF. The CDR3 region has the DNA TGTGCCAGCTCCCTTGGGGGGGGCGCGGGCTACACCTTC.

The genes are TRBV18 and TRBJ1-1, with 8 bases aligning to TRBD1. CDR1 and CDR2 (germline): KGHSH, LQKENI. After removal of 4 bases from V and 1 base from J, the junction contained 5 bases not matched to a gene. The CDR3 totals 15 residues. The CDR3 DNA sequence: TGTGCCAGCTCACGACAGGGGCAATCGAACACTGAAGCTTTCTTT. Translated, it gives CASSRQGQSNTEAFF.

V and J are TRBV5-1 and TRBJ1-3; 11 nucleotides line up with TRBD1. Germline CDR1 SGHRS, CDR2 YFSETQ. CDR3 length equals 16 residues. V shed 3 bases and J 4 bases; nucleotides not matched to a gene: 6. CDR3 residues: CASSSGQGARGNTIYF. DNA of the CDR3: TGCGCCAGCAGCTCTGGACAGGGGGCGAGAGGAAACACCATATATTTT.

J is TRBJ1-2 and V is TRBV5-1, with D uncertain. Trimming removed 3 bases from V and 7 bases from J, with 7 bases in between. CDR1 is SGHRS and CDR2 is YFSETQ in the germline V gene. This CDR3 has 11 amino acids. As DNA, the CDR3 is TGCGCCAGCAGCTCCCCCCGTGGCTACACCTTC. Amino acids: CASSSPRGYTF. Looking up the rest from reference TRBV5-1 and TRBJ1-2 gives the full variable domain: KAGVTQTPRYLIKTRGQQVTLSCSPISGHRSVSWYQQTPGQGLQFLFEYFSETQRNKGNFPGRFSGRQFSNSRSEMNVSTLELGDSALYLCASSSPRGYTFGSGTRLTVV.

V usage is TRBV2 and J usage is TRBJ1-5, with D unclear. The V gene lost 5 bases and the J gene lost 7 bases, with 12 bases spanning the gap. The CDR3 sequence is 13 residues long. In germline, CDR1 is SNHLY, CDR2 FYNNEI. The CDR3 here is CASSTDGAQPQHF. Written as DNA, the CDR3 is TGTGCCAGCAGTACCGACGGAGCACAGCCCCAGCATTTT.

In this sample, this clone turned up a few times. The chain recombines TRBV20-1 with TRBJ2-1; D ambiguous. The CDR3 runs 11 residues. The germline CDR1 and CDR2 sequences are DFQATT and SNEGSKA (reference sequence). V was shortened by 1 base and J by 6 bases, with 4 bases between the two germline ends. The DNA of the CDR3 is TGCAGTGCTAGAGTAGTCAATGAGCAGTTCTTC. Amino acids: CSARVVNEQFF.